The text below deals with one T cell receptor beta chain. This record belongs to a study of blood T cell repertoires in COVID-19. The overall study: Whether acute or convalescent, the COVID-19 samples came from the United States, Italy and Spain. T cells, B-cell-depleted T cells, or PBMCs supplied cDNA or gDNA.

Study processing details: Reference gene primer amplification in the assay estimated nucleated cell counts. The method was immunoSEQ multiplex PCR; TCRdb's version includes in-frame clones alone and lacks a portion of them. V and J calls and clone size follow that table, whereas D and trimming were derived from the DNA. Counted here are about 400,000 clones, roughly 90% occurring once; the ten biggest clones make up roughly 2%. CDR1 and CDR2 from the germline V gene are PRHDT and FYEKMQ (reference sequence). CDR3 length: 15 amino acids. Trimming removed 5 bases at V and 3 bases at J, with 17 bases between.

Input material: PBMCs or T cells enriched from blood (not recorded which). The chain uses TRBV13 and TRBJ2-7, with D possibly matching TRBD2 (6 bases). This TCR was sampled from a woman in her 40s with acute COVID-19. This CDR3 is CASSRTGTLDYEQYF. In DNA, the CDR3 is TGTGCCAGCAGCCGTACCGGGACTCTCGACTACGAGCAGTACTTC.